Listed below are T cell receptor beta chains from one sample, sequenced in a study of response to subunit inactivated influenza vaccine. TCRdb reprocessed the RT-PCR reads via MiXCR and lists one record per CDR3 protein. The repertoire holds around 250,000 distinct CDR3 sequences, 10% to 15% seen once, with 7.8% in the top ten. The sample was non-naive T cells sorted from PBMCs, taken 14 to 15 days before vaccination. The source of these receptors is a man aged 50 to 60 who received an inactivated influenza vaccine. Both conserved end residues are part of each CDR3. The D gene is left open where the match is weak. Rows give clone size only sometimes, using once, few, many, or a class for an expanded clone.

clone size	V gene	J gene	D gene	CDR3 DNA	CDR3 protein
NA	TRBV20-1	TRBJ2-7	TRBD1	TGCAGTGCTAGAGGGCCGGGACAGGGGTCCTACGAGCAGTACTTC	CSARGPGQGSYEQYF
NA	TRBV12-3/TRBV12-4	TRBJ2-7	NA	TGTGCCAGCACCCAGGGACTGTTCTACGAGCAGTACTTC	CASTQGLFYEQYF
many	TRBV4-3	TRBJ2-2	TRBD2	TGCGCCAGCAGCAACGGGGGGGCCGCCGGGGAGCTGTTTTTT	CASSNGGAAGELFF
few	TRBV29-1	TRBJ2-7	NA	TGCAGCGTTGAAGCGGGCTCCTACGAGCAGTACTTC	CSVEAGSYEQYF
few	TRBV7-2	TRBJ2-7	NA	TGTGCCAGCAGCCCGGACTTACGGCAATCCTACGAGCAGTACTTC	CASSPDLRQSYEQYF
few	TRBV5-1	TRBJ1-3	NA	TGCGCCAGCAGCGATGGGACGGTCTCTGGAAACACCATATATTTT	CASSDGTVSGNTIYF
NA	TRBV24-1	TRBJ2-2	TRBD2	TGTGCCACCAGTGACCAAGGACTAGCGGGGACCGGGGAGCTGTTTTTT	CATSDQGLAGTGELFF
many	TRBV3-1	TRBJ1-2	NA	TGTGCCAGCAGCCAAGACGAGCCCTACTATGGCTACACCTTC	CASSQDEPYYGYTF
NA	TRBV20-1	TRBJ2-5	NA	TGCAGTAATGCCGGGGGCCAAGAGACCCAGTACTTC	CSNAGGQETQYF
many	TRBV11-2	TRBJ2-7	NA	TGTGCCAGCAGTCAAATAGGGGACTTCTCCCCGGGCCACGAGCAGTACTTC	CASSQIGDFSPGHEQYF
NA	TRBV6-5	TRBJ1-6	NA	TGTGCCAGCAGTTACGACGACGGCTGGAATTCACCCCTCCACTTT	CASSYDDGWNSPLHF
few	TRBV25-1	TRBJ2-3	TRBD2	TGTGCCAGCAGTGTTCGGGGGGGAAGATTAGATACGCAGTATTTT	CASSVRGGRLDTQYF
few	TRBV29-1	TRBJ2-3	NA	TGCAGCGTTGATTTCGGTTTTGATACGCAGTATTTT	CSVDFGFDTQYF
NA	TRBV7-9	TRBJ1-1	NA	TGTGCCAGCAGCTTAAGGTCCCAGGCTACTGAAGCTTTCTTT	CASSLRSQATEAFF
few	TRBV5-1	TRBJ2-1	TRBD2	TGCGCCAGCAGCAACAGCGGGAGGGCCTACAATGAGCAGTTCTTC	CASSNSGRAYNEQFF
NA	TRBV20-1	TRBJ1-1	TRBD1	TGCAGTGCTAGAGATACAGGGGTAGAGAGAGCTTTCTTT	CSARDTGVERAFF
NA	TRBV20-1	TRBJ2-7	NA	TGCAGTGCTAGAGTGGACAGTAGCTCCTACGAGCAGTACTTC	CSARVDSSSYEQYF
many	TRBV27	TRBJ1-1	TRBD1	TGTGCCAGCAGTCCCCAGACAGGGGTGACTGAAGCTTTCTTT	CASSPQTGVTEAFF
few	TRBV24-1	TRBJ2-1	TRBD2	TGTGCCACCAGTGATAGAGTGGCTAGCGGGAGTTCGGCGAATGAGCAGTTCTTC	CATSDRVASGSSANEQFF
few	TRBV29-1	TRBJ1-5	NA	TGCAGCGTTGGTTCTGGGGGCAATCAGCCCCAGCATTTT	CSVGSGGNQPQHF
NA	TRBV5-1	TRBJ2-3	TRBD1	TGCGCCAGCAGCTGGGACAGGGAAACAGATACGCAGTATTTT	CASSWDRETDTQYF
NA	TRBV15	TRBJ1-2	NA	TGTGCCACCAGCAGTTCCGGGGCCGTGGGCTATGGCTACACCTTC	CATSSSGAVGYGYTF
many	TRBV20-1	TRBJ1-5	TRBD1	TGCAGTGCTAGAGTTTGGCAGGGGGACGATCAGCCCCAGCATTTT	CSARVWQGDDQPQHF
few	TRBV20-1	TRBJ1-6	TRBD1	TGCAGTGCCGCCCGGGACAGGGATAATTCACCCCTCCACTTT	CSAARDRDNSPLHF
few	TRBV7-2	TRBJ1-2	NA	TGTGCCAGCAGCCCCGGTAGGGTGGGTGGCTACACCTTC	CASSPGRVGGYTF
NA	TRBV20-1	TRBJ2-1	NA	TGCAGTGCTAGGCAGGGCCACGGGGAGCAGTTCTTC	CSARQGHGEQFF
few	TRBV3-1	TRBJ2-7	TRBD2	TGTGCCAGCAGCCAAGATGGGACTAGCGGGGTCCACGAGCAGTACTTC	CASSQDGTSGVHEQYF
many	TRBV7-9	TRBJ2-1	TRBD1	TGTGCCAGCAGTTACGACCTGACAGGGTTCAATGAGCAGTTCTTC	CASSYDLTGFNEQFF
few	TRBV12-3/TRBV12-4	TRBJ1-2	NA	TGTGCCAGCAGTTTAGGTGGTCGATATGGCTACACCTTC	CASSLGGRYGYTF
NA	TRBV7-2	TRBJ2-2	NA	TGTGCCAGCAGCTTAGTTCGGACGAACACCGGGGAGCTGTTTTTT	CASSLVRTNTGELFF
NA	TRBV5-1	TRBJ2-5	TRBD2	TGCGCCAGCAGCCTCTTCACCGGGACTAGCCTCCAAGAGACCCAGTACTTC	CASSLFTGTSLQETQYF
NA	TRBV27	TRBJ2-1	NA	TGTGCCAGCAGCCCTCGTCGGGGGATAGACTACAATGAGCAGTTCTTC	CASSPRRGIDYNEQFF
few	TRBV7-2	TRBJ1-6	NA	TGTGCCAGCAGCTCGTCAAGGACCTTTAATTCACCCCTCCACTTT	CASSSSRTFNSPLHF
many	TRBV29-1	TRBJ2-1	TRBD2	TGCAGCGTTGAACCAAAGACTAGCACCTATGAGCAGTTCTTC	CSVEPKTSTYEQFF
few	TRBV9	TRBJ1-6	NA	TGTGCCAGCAGCCCTGGAGGGGGGTACTATAATTCACCCCTCCACTTT	CASSPGGGYYNSPLHF
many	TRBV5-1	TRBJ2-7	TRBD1	TGCGCCAGCAGCTTGGCACAGGGGAACTACGAGCAGTACTTC	CASSLAQGNYEQYF
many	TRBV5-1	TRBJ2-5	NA	TGCGCCAGCAGCTTGGGGGGCAATCAAGAGACCCAGTACTTC	CASSLGGNQETQYF
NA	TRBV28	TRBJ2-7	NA	TGTGCCAGCAATGTACCCTGGGGGTACGAGCAGTACTTC	CASNVPWGYEQYF
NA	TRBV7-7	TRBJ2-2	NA	TGTGCCAGCAGCTCTAGTGCCCGGGCCGGGGAGCTGTTTTTT	CASSSSARAGELFF
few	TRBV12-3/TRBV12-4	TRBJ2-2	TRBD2	TGTGCCAGCAGTTTAAGGGCCGGGACTAGCGGGAGCACCGGGGAGCTGTTTTTT	CASSLRAGTSGSTGELFF
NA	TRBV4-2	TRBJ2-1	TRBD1	TGTGCCAGCAGCACTCGGTCCGGGGACAGTGAGCAGTTCTTC	CASSTRSGDSEQFF
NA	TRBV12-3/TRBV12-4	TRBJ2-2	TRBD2	TGTGCCAGCAGTTTTTGGCTGGGCGGGAGGGGTACCGGGGAGCTGTTTTTT	CASSFWLGGRGTGELFF
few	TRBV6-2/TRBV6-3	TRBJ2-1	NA	TGTGCCAGCAGACCTCATACAGACTACAATGAGCAGTTCTTC	CASRPHTDYNEQFF
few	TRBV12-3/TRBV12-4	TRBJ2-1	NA	TGTGCCAGCAGTTTAGGAGAGGGCTCCTACAATGAGCAGTTCTTC	CASSLGEGSYNEQFF
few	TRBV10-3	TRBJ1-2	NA	TGTGCCATCAGCCGGGACATATTATTTTATGGCTACACCTTC	CAISRDILFYGYTF
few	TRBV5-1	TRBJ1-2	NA	TGCGCCAGCAGCGAGGGAATATCTAACTATGGCTACACCTTC	CASSEGISNYGYTF
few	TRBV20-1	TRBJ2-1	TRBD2	TGCAGTGCTAGAGTGGGACTAGCGGGAGACGATGAGCAGTTCTTC	CSARVGLAGDDEQFF
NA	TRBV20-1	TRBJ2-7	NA	TGCAGTGCCGATGGGCGGTTGCGGGCGGCGGACGAGCAGTACTTC	CSADGRLRAADEQYF
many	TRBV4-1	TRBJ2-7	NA	TGCGCCAGCAGCCGGGGTCAAAGCTACGAGCAGTACTTC	CASSRGQSYEQYF
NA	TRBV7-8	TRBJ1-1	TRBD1	TGTGCCAGCAGCTCTCCGGGACAGGAGGGCACTGAAGCTTTCTTT	CASSSPGQEGTEAFF
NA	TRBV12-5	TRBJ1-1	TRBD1	TGTGCTAGTGGTTCCGACAGGGTCGCTTTCTTT	CASGSDRVAFF
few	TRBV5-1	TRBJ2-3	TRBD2	TGCGCCAGCAGCCCAAGGACTAGTTCTTCAGATACGCAGTATTTT	CASSPRTSSSDTQYF
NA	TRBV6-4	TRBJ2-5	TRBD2	TGTGCCAGCAGTGACTCTGTGGCGGGGGTAGAGACCCAGTACTTC	CASSDSVAGVETQYF
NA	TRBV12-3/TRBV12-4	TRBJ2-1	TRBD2	TGTGCCAGCATTCTTACCAGCGGGAGAGGCAATGAGCAGTTCTTC	CASILTSGRGNEQFF
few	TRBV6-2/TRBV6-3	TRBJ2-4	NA	TGTGCCAGCAGTTTTATTACCGGGAACTCAGCCAAAAACATTCAGTACTTC	CASSFITGNSAKNIQYF
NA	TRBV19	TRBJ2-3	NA	TGTGCCAGTTTGGAGACAGGCCTACAGACTACGCAGTATTTT	CASLETGLQTTQYF
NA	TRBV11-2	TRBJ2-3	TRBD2	TGTGCCAGCAGCTTACTAGCGGGGGGGGTAACCTTCACAGATACGCAGTATTTT	CASSLLAGGVTFTDTQYF